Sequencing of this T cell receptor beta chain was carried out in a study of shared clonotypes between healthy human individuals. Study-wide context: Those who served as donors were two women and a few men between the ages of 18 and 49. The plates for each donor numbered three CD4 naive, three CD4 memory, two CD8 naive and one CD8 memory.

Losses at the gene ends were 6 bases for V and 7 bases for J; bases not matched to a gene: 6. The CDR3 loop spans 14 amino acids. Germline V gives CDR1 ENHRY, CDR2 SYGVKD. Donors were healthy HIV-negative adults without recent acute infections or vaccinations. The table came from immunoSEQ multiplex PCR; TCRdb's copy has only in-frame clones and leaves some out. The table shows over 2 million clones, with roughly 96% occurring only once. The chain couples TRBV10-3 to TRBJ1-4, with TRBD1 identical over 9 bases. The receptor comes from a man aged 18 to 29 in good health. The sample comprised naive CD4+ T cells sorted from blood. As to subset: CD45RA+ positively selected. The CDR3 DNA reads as TGTGCCATCAGGGCGGACAGGGGAGGTGAAAAACTGTTTTTT. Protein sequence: CAIRADRGGEKLFF.